The clone carrying this T cell receptor beta chain was detected a few times. This sample was included in a study of beta chain features in type 1 diabetes. Expressed TCRB transcripts were sequenced because the entire RNA isolate underwent reverse transcription. The protocol was immunoSEQ multiplex PCR, while the TCRdb copy is restricted to in-frame clones and leaves out a portion. The sample records more than 150,000 clones, about 13% being singletons. In germline, CDR1 is SGDLS, CDR2 YYNGEE. The J segment lost 4 bases and the V segment lost 3 bases, leaving 13 bases of the junction unmatched. This CDR3 contains 16 residues.

The chain uses TRBV9 and TRBJ2-7, with TRBD1 identical over 7 bases. The source is a woman aged 18-35 years in good health. Sequences were obtained from central memory CD4+ T cells from blood. CDR3 residues: CASSAFGRGNIYEQYF. DNA of the CDR3: TGTGCCAGCAGCGCCTTCGGCAGGGGGAATATTTACGAGCAGTACTTC.